Following are 30 T cell receptor beta chains from one sample sequenced in a study of blood T cell repertoires in COVID-19. Sequencing was performed with immunoSEQ multiplex PCR; in TCRdb, only in-frame clones are kept and a portion is missing. This table has tens of thousands of clones, just over 85% appearing once. The sample taken for sequencing was peripheral blood. The source of these receptors is a man aged 65 to 79 with active COVID-19.

V usage is TRBV27 and J usage is TRBJ1-4; TRBD1 agrees at 8 bases. The ends lost 5 bases at V and 3 bases at J; junction bases unmatched: 5. Germline V gene data show CDR1 as MNHEY and CDR2 as SMNVEV (reference sequence). The CDR3 runs 15 residues. The CDR3 spells CASSAQGAPNEKLFF. DNA of the CDR3: TGTGCCAGCAGTGCCCAGGGGGCCCCTAATGAAAAACTGTTTTTT.

The chain is built from TRBV28 and TRBJ1-4; D ambiguous. This CDR3 is built from 15 residues. V was shortened by 6 bases and J by 2 bases, with 13 bases between the two germline ends. The germline V gene has CDR1 MDHEN and CDR2 SYDVKM. DNA of the CDR3: TGTGCCAGCAGCTCCCCCGTGGGCACTAATGAAAAACTGTTTTTT. The encoded protein is CASSSPVGTNEKLFF.

The chain uses TRBV14 and TRBJ2-1; 15 nucleotides match TRBD2. With V trimmed by 3 bases and J by 4 bases, 10 bases remained unmatched. The germline V gene encodes CDR1 SGHDN and CDR2 FVKESK. CDR3 length: 19 residues. The CDR3: CASSQIAGLAGGVYNEQFF. CDR3 bases: TGTGCCAGCAGCCAGATAGCTGGACTAGCGGGGGGGGTTTACAATGAGCAGTTCTTC.

This chain connects TRBV13 to TRBJ1-1, with 7 bases lining up with TRBD1. Germline V gene data show CDR1 as PRHDT and CDR2 as FYEKMQ (reference sequence). The CDR3 is 16 residues long. V dropped 3 bases and J dropped 0; count of bases not matched to a gene: 7. Here the CDR3 reads CASSFLTGDMNTEAFF. CDR3 nucleotide sequence: TGTGCCAGCAGCTTTCTAACAGGGGACATGAACACTGAAGCTTTCTTT.

This chain connects TRBV6-2 or TRBV6-3 to TRBJ1-2, with 9 bases matching TRBD1. The trim removed 0 bases at V and 7 bases at J, leaving 15 bases unmatched. Germline assignment: CDR1 MNHEY and CDR2 SVGEGT. This CDR3 is built from 18 residues. The DNA of the CDR3 is TGTGCCAGCAGTTACTCGAGACTATCCGGAACAGGGGGCGGTGGCTACACCTTC. As protein: CASSYSRLSGTGGGGYTF.

The rearrangement uses TRBV7-2 and TRBJ1-4, with 7 bases lining up with TRBD1. The CDR3 spans 14 residues. Germline CDR1 is SGHTA and CDR2 is FQGNSA. V lost 3 bases, J lost 4 bases, and 2 bases stayed unmatched. The CDR3 DNA is TGTGCCAGCAGCTTCCGGGACAGTAATGAAAAACTGTTTTTT. It codes for CASSFRDSNEKLFF.

The chain carries TRBV9 and TRBJ2-5; no clear D gene. The V gene lost 4 bases and the J gene lost 5 bases, with 15 bases spanning the gap. Germline-derived CDR1 and CDR2 are SGDLS and YYNGEE. This CDR3 contains 14 residues. The CDR3 is CASSLEWRGETQYF. In nucleotides, the CDR3 is TGTGCCAGCAGCCTCGAATGGAGAGGCGAGACCCAGTACTTC.

The chain recombines TRBV4-1 with TRBJ1-3; D remains ambiguous. This CDR3 has 15 residues. The germline V gene has CDR1 MGHRA and CDR2 YSYEKL. V was cut by 1 base and J by 0 bases, with 7 bases left in between. CDR3 in DNA: TGCGCCAGCAGCCAAGGGGAGAACTCTGGAAACACCATATATTTT. It codes for CASSQGENSGNTIYF.

The chain joins TRBV21-1 to TRBJ2-7; TRBD1 is the table's D call and was not checked against the DNA. TRBV21-1 is assigned pseudogene status. The length of the CDR3 is 18 residues. DNA of the CDR3: TGTGCCAGCAGCAAAGAAGGGGCCCCGGACGGACCAACCTACGAGCAGTACTTC. Its translation: CASSKEGAPDGPTYEQYF.

This chain connects TRBV2 to TRBJ2-5, with TRBD1 as a possible D gene (6 bases). This CDR3 has 15 amino acids. Trimming took off 4 bases at V and 5 bases at J, with 17 bases between the two ends. Germline CDR1 reads SNHLY; CDR2 reads FYNNEI. The CDR3 reads CASSGSTGRHETQYF. For the CDR3, the DNA is TGTGCCAGCAGTGGGTCGACAGGTCGTCACGAGACCCAGTACTTC.

The CDR3 sequence: CASSMGSGSSYNEQFF. CDR3 nucleotides: TGTGCCAGTAGTATGGGGAGCGGAAGCTCCTACAATGAGCAGTTCTTC. The genes are TRBV19 and TRBJ2-1; possible D gene TRBD2, 5 bases. The germline V gene has CDR1 LNHDA and CDR2 SQIVND (reference sequence). The CDR3 totals 16 residues. Trimming removed 3 bases at V and 0 bases at J, with 12 bases between.

This chain links TRBV24-1 with TRBJ1-5; 10 nucleotides match TRBD1. The V and J ends lost 2 bases and 0 bases, in that order; junction bases with no gene match: 3. Germline values: CDR1 KGHDR, CDR2 SFDVKD. There are 17 residues in the CDR3. CDR3 protein: CATSDSGQGNSNQPQHF. DNA for the CDR3: TGTGCCACCAGTGATTCGGGACAGGGGAATAGCAATCAGCCCCAGCATTTT.

The chain employs TRBV5-4 and TRBJ1-2; TRBD1 matches 7 bases. Germline CDR1 and CDR2: SGHNT and YYREEE (reference sequence). V trimming: 3 bases; J trimming: 2 bases; junction bases outside the gene matches: 7. CDR3 length equals 15 residues. The CDR3 reads CASSSAGGLNYGYTF. The CDR3 nucleotides read TGTGCCAGCAGCTCGGCAGGGGGATTGAACTATGGCTACACCTTC.

V and J are TRBV6-2 or TRBV6-3 and TRBJ1-4; 8 bases match TRBD1. The V segment lost 2 bases and the J segment 5 bases; nucleotides outside the gene matches: 4. This CDR3 is built from 15 residues. From germline, CDR1 is MNHEY and CDR2 SVGEGT. The CDR3 DNA is TGTGCCAGCAGTTACGCCGGACAGGGAAATGAAAAACTGTTTTTT. Amino acids: CASSYAGQGNEKLFF.

The chain employs TRBV6-5 and TRBJ1-4, with D tentatively TRBD1 (6 bases). V was cut by 7 bases and J by 12 bases, with 12 bases left in between. The CDR3 is 11 residues long. Germline-derived CDR1 and CDR2 are MNHEY and SVGAGI. The CDR3 region is CASNNGGQLFF. CDR3 sequence (DNA): TGTGCCAGCAATAATGGGGGCCAACTGTTTTTT.

The rearrangement joins TRBV27 to TRBJ2-3; D is perhaps TRBD1 (6 bases). The length of the CDR3 is 16 residues. The germline V and J ends were trimmed by 4 bases and 1 base, with 15 bases remaining between them. The V gene's germline CDR1 is MNHEY and CDR2 SMNVEV (reference sequence). CDR3 sequence: CASSSAGAVGTDTQYF. In DNA form, the CDR3 reads TGTGCCAGCAGTTCCGCAGGGGCGGTCGGCACAGATACGCAGTATTTT.

The rearrangement links TRBV19 to TRBJ2-7, with D perhaps matching TRBD1 (5 bases). V was pared by 2 bases and J by 6 bases, with 14 bases between. The germline V gene encodes CDR1 LNHDA and CDR2 SQIVND (reference sequence). This CDR3 comprises 14 residues. This chain's CDR3 is CASSISKGKGEQYF. The DNA for the CDR3 is TGTGCCAGTAGTATATCCAAGGGGAAGGGCGAGCAGTACTTC.

This rearrangement joins TRBV18 to TRBJ2-5; a weak D match, TRBD2 (7 bases). The CDR3 length is 16 residues. V shed 3 bases and J shed 5 bases, with 19 bases lying between them. Germline loops: CDR1 KGHSH, CDR2 LQKENI. The CDR3 region has the DNA TGTGCCAGCTCACCTCTCGGCGGGGGCGCGGAGGAGACCCAGTACTTC. Translating gives CASSPLGGGAEETQYF.

The chain combines TRBV7-8 with TRBJ2-5; 13 positions match TRBD2. The CDR3 runs to 17 residues. Germline V gene data show CDR1 as SGHVS and CDR2 as FQNEAQ. V lost 7 bases, J lost 5 bases, and 13 bases stayed unmatched. The CDR3 bases are TGTGCCAGCACCTCGCAGCGAGGGACTAGCGGGGCGGAGACCCAGTACTTC. Its translation: CASTSQRGTSGAETQYF.

The chain carries TRBV5-1 and TRBJ2-7; 9 nucleotides align to TRBD1. CDR3 size: 13 residues. The V gene end was trimmed by 3 bases and the J gene end by 3 bases; junction bases not matched to a gene: 1. CDR1 and CDR2 from the germline V gene are SGHRS and YFSETQ. The CDR3 reads CASSWTGDYEQYF. In nucleotides, the CDR3 is TGCGCCAGCAGCTGGACAGGGGACTACGAGCAGTACTTC.

V and J are TRBV30 and TRBJ2-7, with 8 bases matching TRBD1. The CDR3 is 15 residues long. Germline-derived CDR1 and CDR2 are GTSNPN and SVGIG (reference sequence). V was pared by 1 base and J by 4 bases, with 9 bases of the junction left unmatched. CDR3 DNA sequence: TGTGCCTGGAGTGATTCTTGGACAGGGACGTACGAGCAGTACTTC. Its translation is CAWSDSWTGTYEQYF. The variable domain in full, completed from reference TRBV30 and TRBJ2-7, reads SQTIHQWPATLVQPVGSPLSLECTVEGTSNPNLYWYRQAAGRGLQLLFYSVGIGQISSEVPQNLSASRPQDRQFILSSKKLLLSDSGFYLCAWSDSWTGTYEQYFGPGTRLTVT.

The chain uses TRBV7-3 and TRBJ2-5; 9 bases are shared with TRBD1. J gave up 4 bases and V 5 bases, and 5 bases lay outside the gene matches. Germline V gene lookup returns CDR1 SGHTA and CDR2 FQGTGA. There are 14 residues in the CDR3. The CDR3 DNA is TGTGCCAGCAGCAGGACAGGGGAGGGAGAGACCCAGTACTTC. Translated, it gives CASSRTGEGETQYF. Complete variable domain (other parts from reference TRBV7-3 and TRBJ2-5): GAGVSQTPSNKVTEKGKYVELRCDPISGHTALYWYRQSLGQGPEFLIYFQGTGAADDSGLPNDRFFAVRPEGSVSTLKIQRTERGDSAVYLCASSRTGEGETQYFGPGTRLLVL.

This sequence joins TRBV5-1 and TRBJ2-7; 15 bases match TRBD2. V gave up 4 bases and J gave up 3 bases; unmatched junction bases: 5. Germline V gives CDR1 SGHRS, CDR2 YFSETQ. The CDR3 contains 16 residues. DNA of the CDR3: TGCGCCAGCAGCCCGGGACTAGCGGGGGGAAACTACGAGCAGTACTTC. This encodes CASSPGLAGGNYEQYF.

The genes are TRBV15 and TRBJ2-3; a weak D match, TRBD2 (7 bases). Germline CDR1 is LNHNV and CDR2 is YYDKDF (reference sequence). Trimming left V 7 bases short and J 4 bases short, with 18 bases between. The CDR3 spans 15 residues. CDR3 DNA: TGTGCCACCATCGAGAGCAGGGGAGGGGCAGATACGCAGTATTTT. It translates to CATIESRGGADTQYF.

The rearrangement uses TRBV6-4 and TRBJ2-1; 7 bases fit TRBD1. This CDR3 is 14 amino acids long. Germline CDR1 and CDR2: MRHNA and SNTAGT. The V segment lost 0 bases and the J segment 10 bases; nucleotides outside the gene matches: 6. In nucleotides, the CDR3 is TGTGCCAGCAGTGACTCGACAGGGCTTGGAGAGCAGTTCTTC. Translation: CASSDSTGLGEQFF.

The chain joins TRBV14 to TRBJ2-5; 9 nucleotides line up with TRBD2. The CDR3 has 17 amino acids. With 4 bases clipped from V and 1 base from J, the junction kept 10 bases outside the gene matches. In germline, CDR1 is SGHDN, CDR2 FVKESK. The CDR3, as DNA: TGTGCCAGCAGCCCCAAAGGACTAGCGCGACTCCAAGAGACCCAGTACTTC. This encodes CASSPKGLARLQETQYF.

The chain combines TRBV4-2 with TRBJ1-2; perhaps TRBD1 as D (6 bases). The germline gives CDR1 LGHNA, CDR2 YNFKEQ. The CDR3 extends over 15 amino acids. Trimming took 6 bases from V and 0 from J, leaving 14 bases between them. The CDR3 spells CASRLQGTSNYGYTF. The DNA of the CDR3 is TGTGCCAGCAGACTACAGGGCACCTCTAACTATGGCTACACCTTC.

The chain joins TRBV5-5 to TRBJ2-1; 8 bases agree with TRBD2. The V segment lost 1 base and the J segment 2 bases; nucleotides outside the gene matches: 5. This CDR3 comprises 16 residues. The germline gives CDR1 SGHKS, CDR2 YYEKEE (reference sequence). The CDR3 DNA follows: TGTGCCAGCAGCTTGTTGGGCGGGGGGACCTACAATGAGCAGTTCTTC. It codes for CASSLLGGGTYNEQFF.

CDR3 DNA sequence: TGTGCCAGCAGCCAACTAACTAGCGGGGGAACAGATACGCAGTATTTT. It codes for CASSQLTSGGTDTQYF. This rearrangement joins TRBV3-1 (or the pseudogene TRBV3-2) to TRBJ2-3; 11 bases match TRBD2. With V trimmed by 2 bases and J by 3 bases, 4 bases remained unmatched. The CDR3 extends over 16 amino acids. Germline CDR1 LGHDT, CDR2 YNNKEL (reference sequence).

This chain connects TRBV9 to TRBJ2-7, with 8 bases that match TRBD1. The germline V gene encodes CDR1 SGDLS and CDR2 YYNGEE. After removal of 0 bases from V and 6 bases from J, the junction contained 8 bases not matched to a gene. The CDR3 sequence is 15 residues long. The CDR3 protein is CASSVGQGMVGEQYF. In DNA, the CDR3 is TGTGCCAGCAGCGTAGGACAGGGGATGGTAGGCGAGCAGTACTTC.